Each of the 17 T cell receptor beta chains below was sequenced from the same sample in a study of HIV-infected patients and healthy controls. The repertoire came from unfractionated whole blood and reflected all unsorted peripheral T cells. Alpha and beta constant-region primers primed reverse transcription of around 550 ng RNA. Separate chain-specific third strand synthesis with multiplexing indices produced the alpha and beta libraries. TCRdb re-called the 5' RACE reads through MiXCR, storing one row per CDR3 protein. The data contain around 7,100 distinct CDR3 sequences, 9% to 9.5% of them singletons. The sample in question was blood, obtained before antiretroviral therapy. The receptors shown here come from an adult with HIV infection.

In its sample, this clonotype ranks as medium-sized. The chain employs TRBV30 and TRBJ1-2; D remains unclear. V lost 5 bases and J 4 bases, leaving 14 bases between the germline ends. Germline V gene data show CDR1 as GTSNPN and CDR2 as SVGIG (reference sequence). The CDR3 is made up of 13 amino acids. CDR3 sequence (DNA): TGTGCCTGGCAGCAGGAGTTTAGCTATGGCTACACCTTC. The encoded protein is CAWQQEFSYGYTF. Full variable domain (missing parts from reference TRBV30 and TRBJ1-2): SQTIHQWPATLVQPVGSPLSLECTVEGTSNPNLYWYRQAAGRGLQLLFYSVGIGQISSEVPQNLSASRPQDRQFILSSKKLLLSDSGFYLCAWQQEFSYGYTFGSGTRLTVV.

By share, this clonotype counts as medium-sized. J is TRBJ2-1 and V is TRBV7-8; maybe TRBD2 (7 bases). Germline assignment: CDR1 SGHVS and CDR2 FQNEAQ. Trimming stripped 1 base from V and 6 bases from J, with 13 bases between. This CDR3 is built from 15 residues. The DNA for the CDR3 is TGTGCCAGCAGCTTAGACGCGGGGGCAGGCAATGAGCAGTTCTTC. Translating it yields CASSLDAGAGNEQFF.

This clonotype was detected ten times or more. The chain links TRBV12-3 or TRBV12-4 to TRBJ1-5; TRBD1 matches 7 bases. The CDR3 runs 14 residues. V shed 4 bases, J shed 6 bases, and the junction held 6 bases outside the gene matches. The CDR3 protein is CASSYEGAGQPQHF. CDR3 coding DNA: TGTGCCAGCAGTTATGAGGGGGCTGGTCAGCCCCAGCATTTT.

By frequency in the sample, this clonotype is medium-sized. The chain has TRBV29-1 and TRBJ2-3; the match to TRBD2 covers 9 bases. This CDR3 has 14 amino acids. V shed 6 bases and J 6 bases; nucleotides not matched to a gene: 10. CDR1 and CDR2 (germline): SQVTM, ANQGSEA. CDR3 in amino acids: CSVGTSSSYDTQYF. The CDR3 region has the DNA TGCAGCGTGGGGACTAGCTCGTCGTATGATACGCAGTATTTT.

This clonotype was observed many times. The chain has TRBV9 and TRBJ2-5; weak D call: TRBD1 (7 bases). This CDR3 has 14 residues. V was shortened by 4 bases and J by 5 bases, with 15 bases between the two germline ends. Germline V gives CDR1 SGDLS, CDR2 YYNGEE. Written as DNA, the CDR3 is TGTGCCAGCAGCACGGGACTCAGGGGGGAGACCCAGTACTTC. Amino acid sequence: CASSTGLRGETQYF. The whole variable domain, filled in from reference TRBV9 and TRBJ2-5, reads DSGVTQTPKHLITATGQRVTLRCSPRSGDLSVYWYQQSLDQGLQFLIQYYNGEERAKGNILERFSAQQFPDLHSELNLSSLELGDSALYFCASSTGLRGETQYFGPGTRLLVL.

In this sample, this clonotype is medium-sized. The rearrangement links TRBV20-1 to TRBJ2-7; the match to TRBD2 covers 9 bases. This CDR3 is built from 14 residues. Trimming took 3 bases from V and 7 from J; bases not matched to a gene: 10. The germline V gene has CDR1 DFQATT and CDR2 SNEGSKA (reference sequence). DNA of the CDR3: TGCAGTGCTAGGGCTAGCGGGATCGTAGGAGAGCAGTACTTC. Its protein product is CSARASGIVGEQYF.

Sample share makes this clonotype medium-sized. Here the CDR3 reads CASSSTGTQGTGELFF. The CDR3 DNA follows: TGCGCCAGCAGCTCAACCGGGACCCAGGGGACCGGGGAGCTGTTTTTT. V is TRBV5-1 and J is TRBJ2-2, with TRBD1 as a possible D gene (6 bases). Germline CDR1 and CDR2: SGHRS and YFSETQ. CDR3 length equals 16 residues. V lost 3 bases to trimming and J lost 5 bases, with 17 bases between them.

In this sample, this clonotype is medium-sized. CDR3 amino acids: CAWSVQEATEAFF. The CDR3, as DNA: TGTGCCTGGAGTGTACAAGAGGCCACTGAAGCTTTCTTT. The chain combines TRBV30 with TRBJ1-1; D gene unclear. V lost 0 bases to trimming and J lost 4 bases, with 9 bases between them. Looked up from germline, CDR1 is GTSNPN and CDR2 is SVGIG (reference sequence). The length of the CDR3 is 13 residues.

This clonotype has a count of ten or more. The chain has TRBV6-2 or TRBV6-3 and TRBJ2-3, with D perhaps TRBD1 (5 bases). Deletions cut 4 bases from V and 3 bases from J, with 11 bases between. CDR1 MNHEY and CDR2 SVGEGT come from the germline V gene. The CDR3 loop spans 14 amino acids. The CDR3 loop is CASSLAGLTDTQYF. As DNA, the CDR3 is TGTGCCAGCAGTTTGGCAGGGCTTACAGATACGCAGTATTTT.

This clonotype is categorized as medium-sized. V and J are TRBV27 and TRBJ2-3; 12 bases align to TRBD2. CDR1 and CDR2 from the germline V gene are MNHEY and SMNVEV (reference sequence). This CDR3 contains 16 residues. The trim removed 7 bases at V and 7 bases at J, leaving 12 bases unmatched. The CDR3 reads CASTSVGLAGSNTQYF. The CDR3, as DNA: TGTGCCAGCACCTCGGTGGGACTAGCGGGTTCGAATACGCAGTATTTT.

This clonotype was detected ten times or more. This chain uses TRBV10-3 with TRBJ2-7; possible D gene TRBD2, 6 bases. V lost 2 bases and J 1 base, leaving 12 bases between the germline ends. Germline V gives CDR1 ENHRY, CDR2 SYGVKD. This CDR3 region has 15 residues. CDR3 amino acids: CAISERLGGSYEQYF. The CDR3 region has the DNA TGTGCCATCAGTGAGAGGTTGGGGGGTTCCTACGAGCAGTACTTC.

As to this clonotype: A read error may account for a junction end that differs from germline. The chain recombines TRBV27 with TRBJ1-6; D remains unclear. CDR1 is MNHEY and CDR2 is SMNVEV in the germline V gene (reference sequence). CDR3 length: 13 amino acids. The CDR3 here is CASSVSRGSPLHF. CDR3 in DNA: TGTGCCAGCAGTGTATCCCGGGGTTCACCCCTCCACTTT.

This clonotype appeared many times. This chain joins TRBV2 and TRBJ1-1, with D possibly being TRBD1 (5 bases). V was pared by 0 bases and J by 10 bases, with 15 bases between. The CDR3 has 14 residues. Germline V gives CDR1 SNHLY, CDR2 FYNNEI. The CDR3 region is CASSEASVRARAFF. For the CDR3, the DNA is TGTGCCAGCAGTGAAGCGTCGGTCAGGGCAAGAGCTTTCTTT. Together with reference TRBV2 and TRBJ1-1, the CDR3 gives the full variable domain: EPEVTQTPSHQVTQMGQEVILRCVPISNHLYFYWYRQILGQKVEFLVSFYNNEISEKSEIFDDQFSVERPDGSNFTLKIRSTKLEDSAMYFCASSEASVRARAFFGQGTRLTVV.

The chain carries TRBV20-1 and TRBJ1-5; no definite D call. Germline CDR1 is DFQATT and CDR2 is SNEGSKA (reference sequence). Trimming stripped 5 bases from V and 4 bases from J, with 12 bases between. The length of the CDR3 is 13 residues. CDR3 in DNA: TGCAGTGCTCAATTGGGGATTAATCAGCCCCAGCATTTT. Protein product: CSAQLGINQPQHF.

This clonotype counts as medium-sized (0.01 to 0.1%). This chain links TRBV4-1 with TRBJ2-1; D is possibly TRBD2 (5 bases). The germline V gene has CDR1 MGHRA and CDR2 YSYEKL. The CDR3 loop spans 14 amino acids. Trimming removed 4 bases at V and 7 bases at J, with 14 bases between. The CDR3 bases are TGCGCCAGCAGCCGCGCCGGGGATACGAATGAGCAGTTCTTC. It specifies CASSRAGDTNEQFF.

This clonotype was seen repeatedly, ten times or more. The rearrangement joins TRBV12-3 or TRBV12-4 to TRBJ1-1, with a tentative D call TRBD1 (5 bases). The CDR3 is 14 amino acids. Trimming left V 7 bases short and J 3 bases short, with 15 bases between. In DNA form, the CDR3 reads TGTGCCAGCACCCGGGGGACCACCTACACTGAAGCTTTCTTT. Protein product: CASTRGTTYTEAFF.

This clonotype showed up many times. The chain links TRBV6-6 to TRBJ1-4, with D hard to call. The CDR3 has 12 amino acids. Germline lookup yields CDR1 MNHNY and CDR2 SVGAGI (reference sequence). The V and J ends lost 5 bases and 4 bases respectively, with 5 bases between them. This CDR3 reads CASSRNNEKLFF. The CDR3, as DNA: TGTGCCAGCAGTCGAAATAATGAAAAACTGTTTTTT.